The 31 T cell receptor beta chains given below trace back to one sample, sequenced in a study of cytomegalovirus exposure and HLA in healthy donors. The PCR was carried out with 60 Vbeta primers and 13 Jbeta primers. Only in-frame clones appear in the TCRdb table, and some are missing; sequencing was by immunoSEQ multiplex PCR. Of 100,000 to 150,000 clones in the sample, over 65% were seen once. The sample comprised PBMCs. The receptors shown here come from a man aged 25 to 40 in good health and CMV-seropositive.

The V gene is TRBV10-3, the J gene TRBJ2-7; no clear D gene. V shed 2 bases and J shed 3 bases, with 5 bases lying between them. This CDR3 spans 12 amino acids. Germline V lookup: CDR1 ENHRY, CDR2 SYGVKD. The CDR3 nucleotides read TGTGCCATCAGTGAGGGCCTCTACGAGCAGTACTTC. Its translation is CAISEGLYEQYF.

The chain has TRBV6-1 and TRBJ1-5; the D gene is possibly TRBD1 (6 bases). Trimming removed 10 bases at V and 0 bases at J, with 13 bases between. The CDR3 has 14 residues. Germline loops: CDR1 MNHNS, CDR2 SASEGT. DNA of the CDR3: TGTGCCACACAGGGCTATTATAGCAATCAGCCCCAGCATTTT. Translation gives CATQGYYSNQPQHF.

The chain combines TRBV11-3 with TRBJ1-3; 7 bases are a match to TRBD1. J was trimmed by 3 bases and V by 5 bases; bases with no gene match: 1. The CDR3 extends over 13 amino acids. Germline V gene lookup returns CDR1 SGHNT and CDR2 YENEEA. The chain's CDR3 is CASSRDSGNTIYF. CDR3 DNA: TGTGCCAGCAGCCGGGACAGTGGAAACACCATATATTTT.

This clone was seen a handful of times. This rearrangement joins TRBV29-1 to TRBJ2-7, with D perhaps matching TRBD2 (6 bases). The length of the CDR3 is 12 residues. Between the trimmed V and J ends, which lost 8 bases and 1 base, there was a span of 12 bases. Germline V gene data show CDR1 as SQVTM and CDR2 as ANQGSEA. The CDR3 DNA reads as TGCAGCTGGAGGGACGAATCCTACGAGCAGTACTTC. Translated, it gives CSWRDESYEQYF.

DNA of the CDR3: TGTGCCAGCATCAGGGGGCGTGAGGAGACCCAGTACTTC. It translates to CASIRGREETQYF. The chain is built from TRBV6-1 and TRBJ2-5; TRBD1 aligns across 8 bases. This CDR3 region has 13 residues. With 7 bases clipped from V and 5 bases from J, the junction kept 6 bases outside the gene matches. Germline loops: CDR1 MNHNS, CDR2 SASEGT.

CDR3 sequence: CASSKQAYTGSHPSSYNEQFF. As DNA, the CDR3 is TGTGCCAGCAGCAAACAAGCCTATACAGGGTCCCACCCAAGCTCCTACAATGAGCAGTTCTTC. The rearrangement uses TRBV21-1 and TRBJ2-1; the table gives TRBD1 as D, unverified against the DNA. TRBV21-1 is deemed a pseudogene. The CDR3 contains 21 residues.

This clone occurred a few times. This chain joins TRBV5-1 and TRBJ1-1; D may be TRBD1 (5 bases). CDR1 and CDR2 from the germline V gene are SGHRS and YFSETQ. V shed 0 bases and J shed 5 bases, with 11 bases lying between them. The CDR3 is 14 amino acids. The CDR3 loop is CASSLGQGSTEAFF. The CDR3 DNA is TGCGCCAGCAGCTTGGGGCAGGGAAGTACTGAAGCTTTCTTT.

This clone was seen a single time. The chain has TRBV20-1 and TRBJ2-7, with a tentative D call TRBD2 (5 bases). The length of the CDR3 is 11 residues. Germline lookup yields CDR1 DFQATT and CDR2 SNEGSKA (reference sequence). The V end was cut by 3 bases, the J end by 3 bases, with 6 bases between. The CDR3 nucleotides read TGCAGTGCTAGCGACTACTACGAGCAGTACTTC. Its protein product is CSASDYYEQYF.

The V gene is TRBV4-3, the J gene TRBJ2-7, with D unresolved. Germline loops: CDR1 LGHNA, CDR2 YSLEER. Trimming removed 3 bases from V and 4 bases from J, with 22 bases in between. CDR3 length: 17 amino acids. As DNA, the CDR3 is TGCGCCAGCAGCCAGTACTTCTCAGGCTCTTTCCGATACGAGCAGTACTTC. It translates to CASSQYFSGSFRYEQYF.

The chain employs TRBV10-3 and TRBJ1-2; the match to TRBD1 covers 8 bases. CDR1 and CDR2 from the germline V gene are ENHRY and SYGVKD. The J segment lost 6 bases and the V segment lost 5 bases, leaving 5 bases of the junction unmatched. CDR3 size: 13 residues. The CDR3 DNA is TGTGCCATCAGTCCGACAGGGGTCGATGGCTACACCTTC. It specifies CAISPTGVDGYTF.

V gene TRBV30 combines with J gene TRBJ1-4, with 8 bases identical to TRBD1. CDR1 is GTSNPN and CDR2 is SVGIG in the germline V gene (reference sequence). CDR3 size: 13 residues. V lost 4 bases, J lost 8 bases, and 6 bases stayed unmatched. The chain's CDR3 is CAWTAGGREKLFF. The CDR3, as DNA: TGTGCCTGGACCGCAGGGGGCCGGGAAAAACTGTTTTTT.

The rearrangement uses TRBV11-2 and TRBJ2-7; 9 positions match TRBD2. V shed 3 bases, J shed 6 bases, and the junction held 6 bases outside the gene matches. Germline V gives CDR1 SGHAT, CDR2 FQNNGV. The CDR3 sequence is 14 residues long. CDR3 protein: CASSFAGGPGEQYF. CDR3 coding DNA: TGTGCCAGCAGCTTTGCGGGAGGGCCTGGCGAGCAGTACTTC.

The rearrangement uses TRBV7-9 and TRBJ2-7, with D perhaps matching TRBD1 (6 bases). V was cut by 6 bases and J by 5 bases, with 11 bases left in between. Germline V CDR1 and CDR2: SEHNR, FQNEAQ (reference sequence). The CDR3 length is 12 residues. The chain's CDR3 is CASSRGQNEQYF. The CDR3 bases are TGTGCCAGCAGTCGAGGACAGAACGAGCAGTACTTC.

J is TRBJ2-5 and V is TRBV7-3; TRBD2 aligns across 10 bases. The germline CDR1 and CDR2 sequences are SGHTA and FQGTGA. J gave up 5 bases and V 1 base, and 7 bases lay outside the gene matches. The CDR3 consists of 16 residues. Here the CDR3 DNA reads TGTGCCAGCAGCTTAAGGGCTAGCGGGAGTGAGGAGACCCAGTACTTC. Its protein is CASSLRASGSEETQYF.

In this sample, this clone turned up a few times. This rearrangement joins TRBV13 to TRBJ2-7; TRBD2 agrees at 7 bases. Looked up from germline, CDR1 is PRHDT and CDR2 is FYEKMQ (reference sequence). This CDR3 is built from 12 residues. The V segment lost 8 bases and the J segment 4 bases; nucleotides outside the gene matches: 5. The CDR3 sequence: CASRGGSYEQYF. The CDR3 nucleotides read TGTGCCAGCCGCGGCGGGAGTTACGAGCAGTACTTC.

The chain has TRBV27 and TRBJ1-1; TRBD1 is a possible D gene (5 bases). The CDR3 contains 12 residues. Trimming cost V 6 bases and J 11 bases, with 16 bases left between them. CDR1 is MNHEY and CDR2 is SMNVEV in the germline V gene (reference sequence). The CDR3 is CASSTGGGAAFF. CDR3 nucleotide sequence: TGTGCCAGCAGCACTGGGGGGGGTGCGGCTTTCTTT.

V usage is TRBV15 and J usage is TRBJ2-7, with D possibly being TRBD1 (6 bases). Germline assignment: CDR1 LNHNV and CDR2 YYDKDF (reference sequence). Trimming took 0 bases from V and 6 from J, leaving 12 bases between them. The CDR3 runs to 14 residues. The chain's CDR3 is CATSRDRGGREQYF. DNA of the CDR3: TGTGCCACCAGCAGAGATAGAGGGGGTCGCGAGCAGTACTTC. The entire variable domain, with the rest obtained from reference TRBV15 and TRBJ2-7, is as follows: DAMVIQNPRYQVTQFGKPVTLSCSQTLNHNVMYWYQQKSSQAPKLLFHYYDKDFNNEADTPDNFQSRRPNTSFCFLDIRSPGLGDTAMYLCATSRDRGGREQYFGPGTRLTVT.

This chain joins TRBV19 and TRBJ2-7, with D tentatively TRBD2 (5 bases). V was cut by 3 bases and J by 2 bases, with 14 bases left in between. The germline CDR1 and CDR2 sequences are LNHDA and SQIVND (reference sequence). The CDR3 covers 15 residues. Here the CDR3 DNA reads TGTGCCAGTAGTATCTCCCTGGGAGCTCCCTACGAGCAGTACTTC. Translating gives CASSISLGAPYEQYF.

The V call is TRBV7-9, the J call TRBJ1-5; a possible D gene is TRBD1 (5 bases). This CDR3 comprises 17 residues. Trimming removed 6 bases at V and 0 bases at J, with 18 bases between. Germline V CDR1 and CDR2: SEHNR, FQNEAQ (reference sequence). The CDR3 reads CASSLTGGGDSNQPQHF. CDR3 DNA sequence: TGTGCCAGCAGTCTGACGGGGGGGGGAGATAGCAATCAGCCCCAGCATTTT.

This chain joins TRBV4-3 and TRBJ2-5, with D possibly TRBD2 on 6 matching bases. Trimming shortened V by 2 bases and J by 7 bases, and 14 bases separated the two germline ends. The CDR3 extends over 14 amino acids. Germline-derived CDR1 and CDR2 are LGHNA and YSLEER. Written as DNA, the CDR3 is TGCGCCAGCAGCCAATCACCGGGGGTGGGGACCCAGTACTTC. It codes for CASSQSPGVGTQYF.

This clone was counted a few times. The chain combines TRBV5-5 with TRBJ1-2; TRBD1 might be the D (5 bases). The V and J ends lost 4 bases and 8 bases respectively, with 12 bases between them. The CDR3 is made up of 12 amino acids. Germline CDR1 reads SGHKS; CDR2 reads YYEKEE (reference sequence). This chain's CDR3 is CASSTGDGGYTF. The CDR3 DNA reads TGTGCCAGCAGCACAGGCGATGGCGGCTACACCTTC.

The chain uses TRBV4-3 and TRBJ2-1; TRBD2 matches at 9 bases. The CDR3 is 17 residues long. Germline CDR1 reads LGHNA; CDR2 reads YSLEER. J lost 8 bases, V lost 4 bases, and 15 bases had no gene match. Here the CDR3 reads CASSPLQGREGIDEQFF. CDR3 sequence (DNA): TGCGCCAGCAGCCCGTTGCAGGGGCGGGAGGGCATCGATGAGCAGTTCTTC.

The chain couples TRBV4-1 to TRBJ2-7; TRBD2 is a possible D gene (6 bases). Germline CDR1 is MGHRA and CDR2 is YSYEKL. V dropped 3 bases and J dropped 0 bases, with 9 bases sitting between them. The CDR3 runs 14 residues. CDR3 in DNA: TGCGCCAGCAGCCACGGGACTTCCTCCTACGAGCAGTACTTC. This gives the protein CASSHGTSSYEQYF.

The CDR3 loop reads CASSLLASGGLYEKLFF. The CDR3 DNA is TGTGCCAGCAGTTTATTAGCTAGCGGGGGGCTTTATGAAAAACTGTTTTTT. The rearrangement joins TRBV28 to TRBJ1-4, with a weak D call TRBD1 (6 bases). There are 17 residues in the CDR3. With 1 base removed from V and 6 bases from J, the gap between germline ends came to 18 bases. Germline V gene lookup returns CDR1 MDHEN and CDR2 SYDVKM.

The J gene is TRBJ2-7, the V gene TRBV5-1; TRBD2 matches at 8 bases. The V gene end was trimmed by 0 bases and the J gene end by 3 bases; junction bases not matched to a gene: 8. The CDR3 is made up of 16 amino acids. Germline assignment: CDR1 SGHRS and CDR2 YFSETQ. In DNA, the CDR3 is TGCGCCAGCAGCTTGGGAGGCGGGGGGCCTTACTACGAGCAGTACTTC. This gives the protein CASSLGGGGPYYEQYF.

This chain links TRBV6-5 with TRBJ2-3; 7 nucleotides align to TRBD2. Per the germline V gene, CDR1 is MNHEY and CDR2 is SVGAGI. V lost 5 bases to trimming and J lost 9 bases; unmatched junction nucleotides: 14. This CDR3 has 15 residues. CDR3 residues: CASSKVSSGRGTQYF. The CDR3 bases are TGTGCCAGCAGTAAAGTGTCTAGCGGACGTGGAACGCAGTATTTT.

The gene calls are TRBV13 and TRBJ1-5; the D is unclear. The CDR3 sequence is 12 residues long. The germline V gene has CDR1 PRHDT and CDR2 FYEKMQ (reference sequence). The ends were cut back, 3 bases at V and 5 bases at J, with 5 bases in the middle. The CDR3 sequence is CASSFLDQPQHF. The CDR3 DNA sequence: TGTGCCAGCAGCTTCCTAGATCAGCCCCAGCATTTT.

V is TRBV7-9 and J is TRBJ2-7, with 11 bases lining up with TRBD2. V lost 3 bases, J lost 6 bases, and 7 bases stayed unmatched. This CDR3 is built from 15 residues. Germline V gene data show CDR1 as SEHNR and CDR2 as FQNEAQ (reference sequence). The CDR3 bases are TGTGCCAGCAGCTTGGGTCTAGCGGGAGGTCCCGAGCAGTACTTC. It translates to CASSLGLAGGPEQYF.

The rearrangement uses TRBV27 and TRBJ1-1; tentatively, D is TRBD1 (5 bases). V lost 5 bases and J 0 bases, leaving 16 bases between the germline ends. In germline, CDR1 is MNHEY, CDR2 SMNVEV (reference sequence). CDR3 length: 16 amino acids. CDR3 sequence reads: CASSVFRANLNTEAFF. The CDR3 nucleotides read TGTGCCAGCAGTGTGTTCAGGGCCAACCTGAACACTGAAGCTTTCTTT.

This rearrangement joins TRBV6-5 to TRBJ2-7; D possibly corresponds to TRBD2 (5 bases). Trimming stripped 9 bases from V and 6 bases from J, with 9 bases between. Per germline, CDR1 MNHEY and CDR2 SVGAGI. The CDR3 extends over 10 amino acids. The CDR3: CASTAGEQYF. The CDR3 DNA reads TGTGCCAGTACGGCGGGCGAGCAGTACTTC.

The chain links TRBV7-9 to TRBJ1-1, with a weak D call TRBD1 (5 bases). Germline values: CDR1 SEHNR, CDR2 FQNEAQ (reference sequence). CDR3 size: 11 residues. Deletions cut 5 bases from V and 11 bases from J, with 12 bases between. As DNA, the CDR3 is TGTGCCAGCAGCAGGGGAGGGGAGGCTTTCTTT. Protein sequence: CASSRGGEAFF.